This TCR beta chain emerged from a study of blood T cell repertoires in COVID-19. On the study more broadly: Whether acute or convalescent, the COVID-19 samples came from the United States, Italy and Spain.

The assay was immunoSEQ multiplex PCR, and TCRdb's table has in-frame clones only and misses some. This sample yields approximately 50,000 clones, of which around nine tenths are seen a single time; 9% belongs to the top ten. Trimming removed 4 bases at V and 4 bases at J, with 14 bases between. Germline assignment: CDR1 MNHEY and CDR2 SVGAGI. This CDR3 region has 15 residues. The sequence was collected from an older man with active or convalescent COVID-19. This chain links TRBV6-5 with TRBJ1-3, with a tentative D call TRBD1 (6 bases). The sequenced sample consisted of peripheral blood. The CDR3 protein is CASSLQGAWGNTIYF. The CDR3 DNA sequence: TGTGCCAGCAGTTTACAGGGTGCGTGGGGAAACACCATATATTTT.